What follows describes a single TCR beta chain. The data derive from a study of cytomegalovirus exposure and HLA in healthy donors. Vbeta (60) and Jbeta (13) primers were used in the PCR. Profiled with immunoSEQ multiplex PCR; TCRdb holds only in-frame clones, not every one. The sample holds about 130,000 clones. Per germline, CDR1 KGHSH and CDR2 LQKENI. The CDR3 has 14 residues. Trimming took off 3 bases at V and 3 bases at J, with 12 bases between the two ends. The chain recombines TRBV18 with TRBJ2-7; D call uncertain. This receptor was taken from a man aged 18 to 29 in good health and CMV-seronegative. Sequenced material: PBMCs. CDR3 sequence: CASSPAGEFYEQYF. CDR3 DNA: TGTGCCAGCTCACCGGCCGGAGAGTTCTACGAGCAGTACTTC.